One sample yielded the 21 T cell receptor beta chains listed below, sequenced in a study of T cell responses to AZD1222 COVID-19 vaccine. The assay was immunoSEQ multiplex PCR, and TCRdb's table has in-frame clones only and misses some. The table lists 50,000 to 60,000 clones, 88% of them singletons. The starting material was peripheral blood, obtained on day 0 of AZD1222 vaccination. These TCRs come from an adult in good health.

This clone occurred once. The V and J genes are TRBV7-9 and TRBJ2-7, with D possibly matching TRBD1 (6 bases). V lost 3 bases and J lost 1, with 10 bases in between. The CDR3 sequence is 14 residues long. Germline V gene data show CDR1 as SEHNR and CDR2 as FQNEAQ (reference sequence). CDR3 DNA: TGTGCCAGCAGCTTCGGACAGCCTTCCTACGAGCAGTACTTC. Translation gives CASSFGQPSYEQYF.

This chain joins TRBV2 and TRBJ2-5; 10 bases align to TRBD1. The junction had 8 bases not matched to a gene; V was cut back by 6 bases and J by 4 bases. In germline, CDR1 is SNHLY, CDR2 FYNNEI. The CDR3 loop spans 15 amino acids. CDR3 amino acids: CASRVRQGARETQYF. In nucleotides, the CDR3 is TGTGCCAGCAGGGTCAGACAGGGGGCGAGAGAGACCCAGTACTTC. Based on the CDR3 plus reference TRBV2 and TRBJ2-5, the full variable domain is EPEVTQTPSHQVTQMGQEVILRCVPISNHLYFYWYRQILGQKVEFLVSFYNNEISEKSEIFDDQFSVERPDGSNFTLKIRSTKLEDSAMYFCASRVRQGARETQYFGPGTRLLVL.

CDR3 protein: CASSPRVRYGYTF. As DNA, the CDR3 is TGTGCCAGCAGCCCAAGGGTGAGGTATGGCTACACCTTC. The V and J genes are TRBV9 and TRBJ1-2; D is unclear. Trimming left V 4 bases short and J 5 bases short, with 12 bases between. The CDR3 has 13 amino acids. Germline V lookup: CDR1 SGDLS, CDR2 YYNGEE.

This clone was found once. The CDR3 protein is CASSYDHPTSGTGELFF. CDR3 coding DNA: TGTGCCAGCAGTTACGACCACCCCACTAGCGGCACCGGGGAGCTGTTTTTT. The chain carries TRBV6-2 or TRBV6-3 and TRBJ2-2, with 8 bases that match TRBD2. The CDR3 sequence is 17 residues long. Unmatched junction bases numbered 9, after V lost 2 bases and J lost 4 bases. CDR1 MNHEY and CDR2 SVGEGT come from the germline V gene.

This chain connects TRBV6-2 or TRBV6-3 to TRBJ1-5; D remains unclear. Trimming removed 2 bases at V and 4 bases at J, with 6 bases between. The CDR3 contains 13 residues. CDR1 is MNHEY, CDR2 SVGEGT, per germline. This chain's CDR3 is CASSYERNQPQHF. The DNA of the CDR3 is TGTGCCAGCAGTTACGAACGGAATCAGCCCCAGCATTTT.

This chain connects TRBV15 to TRBJ1-4; 7 bases line up with TRBD1. CDR1 and CDR2 (germline): LNHNV, YYDKDF (reference sequence). There are 16 residues in the CDR3. V dropped 4 bases and J dropped 6; count of bases not matched to a gene: 11. Written as DNA, the CDR3 is TGTGCCACCAGCATAAATCTCAGGGGGGGCGATGAAAAACTGTTTTTT. Amino acids: CATSINLRGGDEKLFF. The full variable domain, with the rest looked up from reference TRBV15 and TRBJ1-4, is DAMVIQNPRYQVTQFGKPVTLSCSQTLNHNVMYWYQQKSSQAPKLLFHYYDKDFNNEADTPDNFQSRRPNTSFCFLDIRSPGLGDTAMYLCATSINLRGGDEKLFFGSGTQLSVL.

This clone showed up just a few times. This chain links TRBV5-4 with TRBJ2-7; 9 bases line up with TRBD2. Losses at the gene ends were 2 bases for V and 1 base for J; bases not matched to a gene: 4. Germline assignment: CDR1 SGHNT and CDR2 YYREEE (reference sequence). The CDR3 runs to 15 residues. The chain's CDR3 is CASSLAGGMSYEQYF. CDR3 bases: TGTGCCAGCAGCTTAGCGGGAGGTATGTCCTACGAGCAGTACTTC.

This clone was counted once. This rearrangement joins TRBV2 to TRBJ2-1, with TRBD2 as a possible D gene (7 bases). The length of the CDR3 is 15 residues. CDR1 is SNHLY and CDR2 is FYNNEI in the germline V gene. The V end lost 8 bases, the J end lost 7 bases, and 21 bases lay between the germline ends. The CDR3 loop reads CASSRGGGASNEQFF. The CDR3 bases are TGTGCCAGCTCCCGAGGGGGGGGAGCTTCAAATGAGCAGTTCTTC.

This CDR3 is CASSLAQGVGYGYTF. The CDR3 nucleotides are TGTGCCAGCAGCTTAGCACAGGGTGTAGGCTATGGCTACACCTTC. The gene calls are TRBV7-9 and TRBJ1-2; perhaps TRBD1 as D (6 bases). V gave up 0 bases and J gave up 4 bases, with 12 bases separating them. The CDR3 extends over 15 amino acids. Germline assignment: CDR1 SEHNR and CDR2 FQNEAQ (reference sequence). Complete variable domain (other parts from reference TRBV7-9 and TRBJ1-2): DTGVSQNPRHKITKRGQNVTFRCDPISEHNRLYWYRQTLGQGPEFLTYFQNEAQLEKSRLLSDRFSAERPKGSFSTLEIQRTEQGDSAMYLCASSLAQGVGYGYTFGSGTRLTVV.

The chain joins TRBV3-1 (or the pseudogene TRBV3-2) to TRBJ1-5; D gene ambiguous. This CDR3 is 14 amino acids long. V was shortened by 5 bases and J by 0 bases, with 8 bases between the two germline ends. Germline V gives CDR1 LGHDT, CDR2 YNNKEL (reference sequence). The CDR3 protein is CASSSDPSNQPQHF. The CDR3 nucleotides are TGTGCCAGCAGCTCTGACCCTAGCAATCAGCCCCAGCATTTT.

The rearrangement joins TRBV27 to TRBJ2-1; TRBD2 aligns across 15 bases. Germline CDR1 and CDR2: MNHEY and SMNVEV (reference sequence). This CDR3 spans 17 amino acids. Trimming removed 2 bases from V and 7 bases from J; junction bases left unmatched: 6. CDR3 nucleotide sequence: TGTGCCAGCAGTTTAGGGACTAGCGGGAGGAGTCGGAATGAGCAGTTCTTC. Amino acids: CASSLGTSGRSRNEQFF.

The chain joins TRBV6-5 to TRBJ2-3, with unresolved D. Germline lookup yields CDR1 MNHEY and CDR2 SVGAGI. Trimming pared 6 bases from V and 3 bases from J, leaving 10 bases between. The length of the CDR3 is 13 residues. This chain's CDR3 is CASSSPNTDTQYF. CDR3 coding DNA: TGTGCCAGCAGCTCTCCGAATACAGATACGCAGTATTTT.

The chain is built from TRBV2 and TRBJ1-2; 9 nucleotides match TRBD1. The CDR3 has 14 amino acids. Trimming removed 2 bases from V and 5 bases from J; junction bases left unmatched: 3. CDR1 is SNHLY, CDR2 FYNNEI, per germline. The CDR3 DNA is TGTGCCAGCAGTGAACGGACAGGGGATTATGGCTACACCTTC. Encoded protein: CASSERTGDYGYTF.

This chain uses TRBV7-2 with TRBJ2-3; perhaps TRBD2 as D (6 bases). Germline V gene data show CDR1 as SGHTA and CDR2 as FQGNSA. Between the trimmed V and J ends, which lost 5 bases and 0 bases, there was a span of 12 bases. CDR3 length equals 15 residues. Written as DNA, the CDR3 is TGTGCCAGCAGCCTACGGGACTCTAGCACAGATACGCAGTATTTT. Translated, it gives CASSLRDSSTDTQYF.

The chain has TRBV5-5 and TRBJ1-1, with D unclear. This CDR3 comprises 14 residues. Germline V lookup: CDR1 SGHKS, CDR2 YYEKEE (reference sequence). Trimming cost V 2 bases and J 0 bases, with 8 bases left between them. The chain's CDR3 is CASSFEGMNTEAFF. CDR3 DNA: TGTGCCAGCAGCTTTGAAGGGATGAACACTGAAGCTTTCTTT. The entire variable domain, with the rest obtained from reference TRBV5-5 and TRBJ1-1, is as follows: DAGVTQSPTHLIKTRGQQVTLRCSPISGHKSVSWYQQVLGQGPQFIFQYYEKEERGRGNFPDRFSARQFPNYSSELNVNALLLGDSALYLCASSFEGMNTEAFFGQGTRLTVV.

The rearrangement uses TRBV6-4 and TRBJ2-7, with D possibly being TRBD2 (6 bases). This CDR3 contains 15 residues. CDR1 MRHNA and CDR2 SNTAGT come from the germline V gene. With 1 base removed from V and 7 bases from J, the gap between germline ends came to 17 bases. CDR3 in DNA: TGTGCCAGCAGTGACTGTGGGACTGGGAGGCGAGAGCAGTACTTC. Amino acids: CASSDCGTGRREQYF.

V is TRBV6-4 and J is TRBJ2-2; D is ambiguous. Between the trimmed V and J ends, which lost 1 base and 2 bases, there was a span of 8 bases. CDR1 MRHNA and CDR2 SNTAGT come from the germline V gene. CDR3 length: 15 residues. CDR3 region: CASSDLLGNTGELFF. The DNA for the CDR3 is TGTGCCAGCAGTGACTTGTTGGGAAACACCGGGGAGCTGTTTTTT.

V gene TRBV24-1 combines with J gene TRBJ2-3; D might be TRBD1 (5 bases). The CDR3 contains 13 residues. V was trimmed by 6 bases and J by 5 bases, leaving 11 bases between them. Germline assignment: CDR1 KGHDR and CDR2 SFDVKD. This CDR3 is CATSPQGIDTQYF. The CDR3 coding sequence is TGTGCCACCAGTCCCCAGGGTATAGATACGCAGTATTTT.

The rearrangement links TRBV16 to TRBJ2-3, with TRBD2 matching 7 bases. Germline V gives CDR1 KGHSY, CDR2 FQNENV. J lost 0 bases, V lost 2 bases, and 5 bases had no gene match. The CDR3 spans 16 residues. In nucleotides, the CDR3 is TGTGCCAGCAGCCAAGGATTTAGCGGGAGCACAGATACGCAGTATTTT. Its protein is CASSQGFSGSTDTQYF.

This clone appeared a few times. The chain uses TRBV2 and TRBJ1-5; TRBD1 agrees at 7 bases. The CDR3 sequence is 15 residues long. V lost 5 bases, J lost 0 bases, and 4 bases stayed unmatched. Per the germline V gene, CDR1 is SNHLY and CDR2 is FYNNEI. The CDR3: CASSKTGNSNQPQHF. In DNA, the CDR3 is TGTGCCAGCAGTAAGACAGGGAATAGCAATCAGCCCCAGCATTTT.

The chain links TRBV3-1 (or the pseudogene TRBV3-2) to TRBJ2-1, with D uncertain. The germline V gene has CDR1 LGHDT and CDR2 YNNKEL (reference sequence). V lost 3 bases, J lost 12 bases, and 9 bases lay in between. CDR3 length equals 11 residues. This CDR3 is CASSQGGRQFF. The DNA for the CDR3 is TGTGCCAGCAGCCAGGGCGGACGGCAGTTCTTC.